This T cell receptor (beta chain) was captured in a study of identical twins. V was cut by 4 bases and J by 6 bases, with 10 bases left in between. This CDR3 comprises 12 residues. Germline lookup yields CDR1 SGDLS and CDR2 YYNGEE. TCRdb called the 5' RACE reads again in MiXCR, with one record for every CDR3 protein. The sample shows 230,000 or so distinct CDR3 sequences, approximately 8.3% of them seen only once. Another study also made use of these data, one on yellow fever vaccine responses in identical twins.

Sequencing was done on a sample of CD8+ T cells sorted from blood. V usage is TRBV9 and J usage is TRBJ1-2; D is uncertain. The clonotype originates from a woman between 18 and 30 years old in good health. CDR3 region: CASSTLAHGYTF. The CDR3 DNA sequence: TGTGCCAGCAGCACCCTAGCTCATGGCTACACCTTC.